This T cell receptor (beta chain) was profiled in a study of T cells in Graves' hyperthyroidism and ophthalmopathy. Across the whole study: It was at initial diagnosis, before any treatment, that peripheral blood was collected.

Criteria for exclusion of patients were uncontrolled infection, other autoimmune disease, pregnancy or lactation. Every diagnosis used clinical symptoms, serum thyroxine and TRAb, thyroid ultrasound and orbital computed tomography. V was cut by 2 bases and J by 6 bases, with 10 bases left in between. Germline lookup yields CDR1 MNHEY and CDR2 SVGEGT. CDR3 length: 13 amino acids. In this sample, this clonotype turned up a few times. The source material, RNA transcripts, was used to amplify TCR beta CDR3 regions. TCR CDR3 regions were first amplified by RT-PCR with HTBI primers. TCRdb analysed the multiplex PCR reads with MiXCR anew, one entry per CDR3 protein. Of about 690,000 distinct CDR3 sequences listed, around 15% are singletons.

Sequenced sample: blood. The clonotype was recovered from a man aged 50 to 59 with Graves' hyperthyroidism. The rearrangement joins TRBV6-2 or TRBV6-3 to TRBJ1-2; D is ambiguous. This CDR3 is CASSYGKRHGYTF. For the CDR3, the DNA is TGTGCCAGCAGTTACGGTAAACGGCATGGCTACACCTTC.